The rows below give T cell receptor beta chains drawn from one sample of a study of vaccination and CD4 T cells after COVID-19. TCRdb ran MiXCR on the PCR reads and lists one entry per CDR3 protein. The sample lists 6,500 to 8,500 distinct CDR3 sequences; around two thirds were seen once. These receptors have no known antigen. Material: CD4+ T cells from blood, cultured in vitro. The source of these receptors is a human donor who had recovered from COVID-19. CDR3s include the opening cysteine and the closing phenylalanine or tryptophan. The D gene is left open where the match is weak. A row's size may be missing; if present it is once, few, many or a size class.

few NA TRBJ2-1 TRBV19 TGTGCCAGTAGTATAGATCGACGGGGGAATGAGCAGTTCTTC CASSIDRRGNEQFF
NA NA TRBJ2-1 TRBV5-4 TGTGCCAGCAGCCCGGGGGGGACAGTAAACTACAATGAGCAGTTCTTC CASSPGGTVNYNEQFF
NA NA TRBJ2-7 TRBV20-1 TGCAGTGCTAGCTCCTACCGGGGCCCCTACGAGCAGTACTTC CSASSYRGPYEQYF
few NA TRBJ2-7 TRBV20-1 TGCAGGGCCGTCAGACACAGTTCCTACGAGCAGTACTTC CRAVRHSSYEQYF
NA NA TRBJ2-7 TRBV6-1 TGTGCCAGCAGACTGGTCTCCTCCTACGAGCAGTACTTC CASRLVSSYEQYF
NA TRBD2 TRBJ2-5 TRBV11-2 TGTGCCAGCAGCTGGGGACTAGCGGGGGAAGAGACCCAGTACTTC CASSWGLAGEETQYF
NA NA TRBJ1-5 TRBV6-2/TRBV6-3 TGTGCCAGCAGTTACTCGGGGGGGTTGGGTCTGCAGCCCCAGCATTTT CASSYSGGLGLQPQHF
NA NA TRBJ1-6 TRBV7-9 TGTGCCAGCAGCTTAAGGGGAGGTGATAATTCACCCCTCCACTTT CASSLRGGDNSPLHF
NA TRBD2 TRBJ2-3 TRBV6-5 TGTGCCAGCAGTTACTCGGTAGCGGGGGATACGCAGTATTTT CASSYSVAGDTQYF
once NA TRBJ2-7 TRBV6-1 TGTGCCAGCAGTGAAGTCAGGGCGTACGAGCAGTACTTC CASSEVRAYEQYF
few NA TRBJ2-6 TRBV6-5 TGTGCCAGCAGTTACCCCCGGGGTTCTTCCTCTGGGGCCAACGTCCTGACTTTC CASSYPRGSSSGANVLTF
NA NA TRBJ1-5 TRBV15 TGTGCCACCAGCAGAGAGGTGGGGTATCGACAGCCCCAGCATTTT CATSREVGYRQPQHF
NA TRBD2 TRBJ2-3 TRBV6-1 TGTGCCATCCTAGCGGGGGGCACAGATACGCAGTATTTT CAILAGGTDTQYF
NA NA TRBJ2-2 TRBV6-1 TGTGCCATCAGTGTGTCGGGACAGAACACCGGGGAGCTGTTTTTT CAISVSGQNTGELFF
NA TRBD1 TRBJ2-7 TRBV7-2 TGTGCCAGCAGCAAATGGGGACAGGGGGCGGGTGAGCAGTACTTC CASSKWGQGAGEQYF
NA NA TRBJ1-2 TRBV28 TGTGCCAGCAGTTTGAGTTATGGCTACACCTTC CASSLSYGYTF
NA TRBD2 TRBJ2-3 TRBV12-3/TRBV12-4 TGTGCCAGCATCCCTCCGGGACTAGCGGGAGTTAGGACCGTCACGCAGTATTTT CASIPPGLAGVRTVTQYF
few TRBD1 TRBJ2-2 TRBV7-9 TGTGCCAGCAGCTCACAGGGGCCCGCGAACACCGGGGAGCTGTTTTTT CASSSQGPANTGELFF
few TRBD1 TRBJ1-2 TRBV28 TGTGCCAGCAGTCCTACAGGGGGCAGGGTCTATGGCTACACCTTC CASSPTGGRVYGYTF
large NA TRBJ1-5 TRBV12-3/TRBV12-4 TGTGCCAGCAGTTTACGGGGTCTCAATCAGCCCCAGCATTTT CASSLRGLNQPQHF